Presented here are 29 T cell receptor beta chains from one specimen sequenced in a study of cytomegalovirus exposure and HLA in healthy donors. Researchers ran the PCR with 60 Vbeta and 13 Jbeta primers. TCRdb keeps only in-frame clones here, not all; method: immunoSEQ multiplex PCR. The sample lists 110,000 or so clones; roughly three quarters were seen once. The sample was PBMCs. These receptors originate from a woman between 40 and 50 years old in good health and CMV-seropositive.

The chain couples TRBV5-6 to TRBJ1-4, with 8 bases fitting TRBD1. V lost 1 base and J lost 5; bases outside the gene matches: 13. Germline V CDR1 and CDR2: SGHDT, YYEEEE. This CDR3 spans 18 amino acids. The CDR3 DNA reads as TGTGCCAGCAGCTTGAGTGGTGGTGTACAGGGGGTGAATGAAAAACTGTTTTTT. It translates to CASSLSGGVQGVNEKLFF.

V gene TRBV4-1 combines with J gene TRBJ1-1; D not resolved. The CDR3 runs to 14 residues. CDR1 and CDR2 from the germline V gene are MGHRA and YSYEKL. The V end lost 4 bases, the J end lost 5 bases, and 14 bases lay between the germline ends. CDR3 DNA sequence: TGCGCCAGCAGCCCTCTAGGAGGGCGGACTGAAGCTTTCTTT. It is translated as CASSPLGGRTEAFF.

The gene calls are TRBV6-1 and TRBJ2-7; D uncertain. Germline CDR1 MNHNS, CDR2 SASEGT. This CDR3 is 11 amino acids long. V lost 2 bases, J lost 7 bases, and 6 bases lay in between. The CDR3 DNA is TGTGCCAGCAGTGAACGGTTGGAGCAGTACTTC. Translation: CASSERLEQYF.

The V gene is TRBV29-1, the J gene TRBJ2-1, with TRBD1 matching over 7 bases. This CDR3 region has 11 residues. The trim removed 3 bases at V and 7 bases at J, leaving 0 bases unmatched. The V gene's germline CDR1 is SQVTM and CDR2 ANQGSEA. The CDR3 reads CSVETGNEQFF. The CDR3 DNA follows: TGCAGCGTTGAGACAGGGAATGAGCAGTTCTTC.

This clone was picked up one time. The chain uses TRBV6-5 and TRBJ1-1; D remains ambiguous. Germline V gene lookup returns CDR1 MNHEY and CDR2 SVGAGI. This CDR3 comprises 13 residues. With 6 bases removed from V and 0 bases from J, the gap between germline ends came to 8 bases. In DNA, the CDR3 is TGTGCCAGCAGCCCCGTCTTGAACACTGAAGCTTTCTTT. Its protein product is CASSPVLNTEAFF.

The chain carries TRBV4-1 and TRBJ1-2, with D tentatively TRBD1 (6 bases). This CDR3 is built from 18 residues. Trimming removed 4 bases from V and 0 bases from J, with 21 bases in between. In germline, CDR1 is MGHRA, CDR2 YSYEKL. The CDR3 loop is CASSLKSGVQGANYGYTF. The CDR3 DNA reads TGCGCCAGCAGCCTTAAGTCCGGGGTACAGGGCGCTAACTATGGCTACACCTTC.

This clone appeared a single time. The chain has TRBV4-1 and TRBJ2-1; 15 bases align to TRBD2. The ends lost 2 bases at V and 5 bases at J; junction bases unmatched: 4. From germline, CDR1 is MGHRA and CDR2 YSYEKL. This CDR3 contains 17 residues. CDR3 residues: CASSQPGLAGGHNEQFF. The CDR3 DNA is TGCGCCAGCAGCCAACCCGGACTAGCGGGGGGGCACAATGAGCAGTTCTTC.

Turning to this clone: Different DNA sequences within this sample yield the same CDR3. The J gene is TRBJ1-1, the V gene TRBV5-1, with 10 bases lining up with TRBD1. Germline CDR1 is SGHRS and CDR2 is YFSETQ. This CDR3 has 14 residues. The V segment lost 0 bases and the J segment 4 bases; nucleotides outside the gene matches: 0. DNA of the CDR3: TGCGCCAGCAGCTTGGGGACAGGGGGCACTGAAGCTTTCTTT. Translation gives CASSLGTGGTEAFF. The full variable domain, completed using reference TRBV5-1 and TRBJ1-1, is KAGVTQTPRYLIKTRGQQVTLSCSPISGHRSVSWYQQTPGQGLQFLFEYFSETQRNKGNFPGRFSGRQFSNSRSEMNVSTLELGDSALYLCASSLGTGGTEAFFGQGTRLTVV.

The V call is TRBV2, the J call TRBJ2-7; D possibly corresponds to TRBD1 (6 bases). There are 14 residues in the CDR3. V dropped 4 bases and J dropped 3 bases, with 13 bases sitting between them. In germline, CDR1 is SNHLY, CDR2 FYNNEI. In nucleotides, the CDR3 is TGTGCCAGCAGTGGACTTAAGGGGGTCTACGAGCAGTACTTC. It is translated as CASSGLKGVYEQYF. Full variable domain (remainder filled in from reference TRBV2 and TRBJ2-7): EPEVTQTPSHQVTQMGQEVILRCVPISNHLYFYWYRQILGQKVEFLVSFYNNEISEKSEIFDDQFSVERPDGSNFTLKIRSTKLEDSAMYFCASSGLKGVYEQYFGPGTRLTVT.

This rearrangement joins TRBV19 to TRBJ1-2; D is unclear. The V end was cut by 7 bases, the J end by 6 bases, with 15 bases between. This CDR3 spans 13 amino acids. Germline-derived CDR1 and CDR2 are LNHDA and SQIVND (reference sequence). The CDR3 protein is CASNSNRGNGYTF. Here the CDR3 DNA reads TGTGCCAGTAACTCGAACCGAGGGAATGGCTACACCTTC.

This chain links TRBV6-1 with TRBJ2-7; TRBD2 matches 10 bases. In germline, CDR1 is MNHNS, CDR2 SASEGT. CDR3 length: 14 amino acids. The V gene end was trimmed by 1 base and the J gene end by 6 bases; junction bases not matched to a gene: 3. The CDR3 nucleotides are TGTGCCAGCAGTGAAGGGCTAGCGGGGGTCGAGCAGTACTTC. Translation gives CASSEGLAGVEQYF.

The chain has TRBV28 and TRBJ1-1, with TRBD1 as a possible D gene (5 bases). The CDR3 has 16 residues. Germline-derived CDR1 and CDR2 are MDHEN and SYDVKM. V was shortened by 5 bases and J by 0 bases, with 16 bases between the two germline ends. The chain's CDR3 is CASSMRGHGVNTEAFF. CDR3 DNA: TGTGCCAGCAGTATGCGGGGCCACGGGGTGAACACTGAAGCTTTCTTT.

This clone has a single count. The chain's CDR3 is CASSGGATDTQYF. CDR3 nucleotide sequence: TGTGCCAGTAGCGGGGGGGCCACAGATACGCAGTATTTT. The gene calls are TRBV19 and TRBJ2-3, with 8 bases identical to TRBD2. Germline V lookup: CDR1 LNHDA, CDR2 SQIVND (reference sequence). This CDR3 is built from 13 residues. The trim removed 6 bases at V and 2 bases at J, leaving 1 base unmatched.

In this sample, this clone turned up a few times. The chain joins TRBV5-1 to TRBJ1-1; 8 nucleotides agree with TRBD1. Germline assignment: CDR1 SGHRS and CDR2 YFSETQ. The junction had 5 bases not matched to a gene; V was cut back by 4 bases and J by 6 bases. CDR3 size: 13 residues. In nucleotides, the CDR3 is TGCGCCAGCAGCCAATCGGGACAGGCTGAAGCTTTCTTT. The encoded protein is CASSQSGQAEAFF.

The chain links TRBV7-9 to TRBJ1-1; D uncertain. Germline assignment: CDR1 SEHNR and CDR2 FQNEAQ (reference sequence). The length of the CDR3 is 14 residues. The V and J ends lost 0 bases and 5 bases respectively, with 10 bases between them. CDR3 amino acids: CASSLAGDYTEAFF. The CDR3 nucleotides are TGTGCCAGCAGCTTAGCCGGGGATTATACTGAAGCTTTCTTT.

V is TRBV19 and J is TRBJ2-2; TRBD1 matches 8 bases. This CDR3 is 17 amino acids long. J was trimmed by 3 bases and V by 7 bases; bases with no gene match: 13. Germline loops: CDR1 LNHDA, CDR2 SQIVND (reference sequence). CDR3 sequence (DNA): TGTGCCAGTACCCCCCGGCATGGGACAGGCTACACCGGGGAGCTGTTTTTT. This sequence encodes CASTPRHGTGYTGELFF.

The chain joins TRBV6-4 to TRBJ1-2; maybe TRBD1 (5 bases). V was pared by 5 bases and J by 0 bases, with 10 bases between. The length of the CDR3 is 14 residues. Germline V lookup: CDR1 MRHNA, CDR2 SNTAGT. The CDR3 DNA follows: TGTGCCAGCAGTCCAGGGCTGGCTAACTATGGCTACACCTTC. It specifies CASSPGLANYGYTF.

V gene TRBV6-5 combines with J gene TRBJ2-7, with 8 bases matching TRBD2. The CDR3 length is 14 residues. The trim removed 6 bases at V and 6 bases at J, leaving 10 bases unmatched. Germline CDR1 and CDR2: MNHEY and SVGAGI. CDR3 protein: CASSPHRAGGEQYF. As DNA, the CDR3 is TGTGCCAGCAGCCCCCACAGGGCGGGAGGCGAGCAGTACTTC.

The chain combines TRBV5-1 with TRBJ2-7, with 8 nucleotides matching TRBD1. The CDR3 runs 14 residues. Germline V gene lookup returns CDR1 SGHRS and CDR2 YFSETQ. V shed 0 bases, J shed 7 bases, and the junction held 6 bases outside the gene matches. The CDR3 reads CASSLGTGIGEQYF. CDR3 DNA sequence: TGCGCCAGCAGCTTGGGGACAGGGATAGGGGAGCAGTACTTC.

The chain recombines TRBV4-1 with TRBJ1-4, with D possibly TRBD1 on 5 matching bases. V was shortened by 4 bases and J by 3 bases, with 15 bases between the two germline ends. Germline V gene sequence: CDR1 MGHRA, CDR2 YSYEKL. This CDR3 spans 16 amino acids. The CDR3 spells CASSPIVGPPNEKLFF. The CDR3 DNA follows: TGCGCCAGCAGCCCCATTGTGGGGCCTCCTAATGAAAAACTGTTTTTT.

In this sample, this clone turned up a few times. The chain is built from TRBV7-9 and TRBJ2-1, with TRBD2 as a possible D gene (6 bases). CDR3 length equals 16 residues. Germline values: CDR1 SEHNR, CDR2 FQNEAQ (reference sequence). The V gene lost 1 base and the J gene lost 0 bases, with 10 bases spanning the gap. This CDR3 is CASSLDAGSSYNEQFF. In DNA form, the CDR3 reads TGTGCCAGCAGCTTAGATGCGGGGAGCTCCTACAATGAGCAGTTCTTC.

CDR3 sequence: CASSLTGSANEKLFF. The DNA of the CDR3 is TGTGCCAGCAGCTTAACTGGTTCAGCTAATGAAAAACTGTTTTTT. The chain recombines TRBV7-3 with TRBJ1-4; D is unresolved. From germline, CDR1 is SGHTA and CDR2 FQGTGA. The CDR3 spans 15 residues. Trimming took 0 bases from V and 3 from J, leaving 8 bases between them.

This sequence joins TRBV11-2 and TRBJ2-3; TRBD2 matches 10 bases. With 5 bases clipped from V and 1 base from J, the junction kept 3 bases outside the gene matches. Germline lookup yields CDR1 SGHAT and CDR2 FQNNGV. The CDR3 consists of 15 residues. CDR3: CASSVLAGGTDTQYF. The DNA for the CDR3 is TGTGCCAGCAGCGTCCTAGCGGGGGGCACAGATACGCAGTATTTT.

The chain joins TRBV2 to TRBJ2-5; 7 positions match TRBD2. The CDR3 runs 15 residues. V gave up 4 bases and J gave up 1 base; unmatched junction bases: 6. The germline CDR1 and CDR2 sequences are SNHLY and FYNNEI. The CDR3 spells CASSGREGRQETQYF. DNA of the CDR3: TGTGCCAGCAGTGGAAGGGAGGGCCGCCAAGAGACCCAGTACTTC. Full variable domain (missing parts from reference TRBV2 and TRBJ2-5): EPEVTQTPSHQVTQMGQEVILRCVPISNHLYFYWYRQILGQKVEFLVSFYNNEISEKSEIFDDQFSVERPDGSNFTLKIRSTKLEDSAMYFCASSGREGRQETQYFGPGTRLLVL.

The J gene is TRBJ1-1, the V gene TRBV19; the D gene is possibly TRBD1 (5 bases). V was clipped by 7 bases and J by 5 bases, with 8 bases between them. This CDR3 comprises 11 residues. Looked up from germline, CDR1 is LNHDA and CDR2 is SQIVND (reference sequence). The CDR3 sequence is CASTGRTEAFF. In DNA, the CDR3 is TGTGCCAGTACAGGGCGGACTGAAGCTTTCTTT.

This clone was counted only a few times. The J gene is TRBJ1-2, the V gene TRBV16; 7 nucleotides align to TRBD1. Germline values: CDR1 KGHSY, CDR2 FQNENV. J lost 2 bases, V lost 3 bases, and 9 bases had no gene match. This CDR3 has 16 amino acids. Written as DNA, the CDR3 is TGTGCCAGCAGCCAGTTGACAGGGAGTGGGAACTATGGCTACACCTTC. Encoded protein: CASSQLTGSGNYGYTF.

The chain joins TRBV7-2 to TRBJ2-3; D perhaps matches TRBD2 (5 bases). The CDR3 loop spans 13 amino acids. Looked up from germline, CDR1 is SGHTA and CDR2 is FQGNSA. Trimming removed 5 bases from V and 10 bases from J, with 16 bases in between. This chain's CDR3 is CASSGSGFVAQYF. The CDR3 nucleotides read TGTGCCAGCAGCGGGAGCGGTTTCGTCGCGCAGTATTTT.

The rearrangement joins TRBV7-9 to TRBJ1-1; D gene unclear. There are 14 residues in the CDR3. Germline loops: CDR1 SEHNR, CDR2 FQNEAQ (reference sequence). Trimming took off 3 bases at V and 5 bases at J, with 13 bases between the two ends. Here the CDR3 DNA reads TGTGCCAGCAGCTTTTGGACGGGGAAAACTGAAGCTTTCTTT. Protein product: CASSFWTGKTEAFF.

This clone has a count of ten or more. In nucleotides, the CDR3 is TGCGCCAGCAGCCACGGATCGCGGAGGGTGTATGAAGCTTTCTTT. Translating it yields CASSHGSRRVYEAFF. The chain carries TRBV4-1 and TRBJ1-1, with D hard to call. V was trimmed by 3 bases and J by 7 bases, leaving 18 bases between them. CDR3 length: 15 residues. The germline gives CDR1 MGHRA, CDR2 YSYEKL.